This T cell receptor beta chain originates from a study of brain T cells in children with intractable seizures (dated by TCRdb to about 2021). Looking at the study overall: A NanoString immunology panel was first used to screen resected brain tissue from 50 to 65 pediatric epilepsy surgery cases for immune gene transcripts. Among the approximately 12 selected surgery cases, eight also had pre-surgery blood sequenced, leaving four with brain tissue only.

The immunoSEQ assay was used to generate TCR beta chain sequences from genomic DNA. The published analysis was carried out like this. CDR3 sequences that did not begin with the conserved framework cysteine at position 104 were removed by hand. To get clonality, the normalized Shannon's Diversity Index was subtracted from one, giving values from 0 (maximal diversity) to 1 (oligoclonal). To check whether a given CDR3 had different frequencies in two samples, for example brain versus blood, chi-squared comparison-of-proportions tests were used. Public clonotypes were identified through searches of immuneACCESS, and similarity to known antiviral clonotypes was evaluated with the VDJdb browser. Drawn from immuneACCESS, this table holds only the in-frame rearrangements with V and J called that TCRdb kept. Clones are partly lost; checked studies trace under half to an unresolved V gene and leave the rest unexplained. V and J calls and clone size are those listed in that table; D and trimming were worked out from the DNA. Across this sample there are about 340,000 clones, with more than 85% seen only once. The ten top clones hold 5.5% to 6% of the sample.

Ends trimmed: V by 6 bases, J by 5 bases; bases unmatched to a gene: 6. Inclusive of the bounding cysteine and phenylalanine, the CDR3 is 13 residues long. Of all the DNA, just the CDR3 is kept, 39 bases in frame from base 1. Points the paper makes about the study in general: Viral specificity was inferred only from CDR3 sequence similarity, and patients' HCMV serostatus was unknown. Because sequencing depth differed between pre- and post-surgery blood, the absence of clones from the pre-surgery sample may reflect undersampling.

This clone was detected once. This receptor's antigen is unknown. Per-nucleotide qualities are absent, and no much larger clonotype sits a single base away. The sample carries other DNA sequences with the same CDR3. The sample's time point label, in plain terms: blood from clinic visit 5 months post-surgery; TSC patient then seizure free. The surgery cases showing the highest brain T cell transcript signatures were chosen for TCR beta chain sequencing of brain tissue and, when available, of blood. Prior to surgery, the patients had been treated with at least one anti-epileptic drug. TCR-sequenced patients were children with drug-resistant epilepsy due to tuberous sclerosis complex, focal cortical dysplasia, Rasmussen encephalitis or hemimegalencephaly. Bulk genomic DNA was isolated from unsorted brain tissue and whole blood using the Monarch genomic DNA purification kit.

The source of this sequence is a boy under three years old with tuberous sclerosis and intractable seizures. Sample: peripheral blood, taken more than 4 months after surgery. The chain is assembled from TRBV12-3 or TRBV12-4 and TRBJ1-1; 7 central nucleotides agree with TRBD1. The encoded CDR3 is CASSPTGLTEAFF. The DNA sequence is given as TGTGCCAGCAGCCCGACAGGGCTGACTGAAGCTTTCTTT.